The next 23 T cell receptor beta chains were all read from a single sample in a study of blood T cell repertoires in COVID-19. TCRdb's copy holds only in-frame clones and misses some; the assay was immunoSEQ multiplex PCR. The table records about 200,000 clones, over 80% of them present only once. Sequences were obtained from PBMCs or T cells enriched from blood (not recorded which). These receptors came from a man aged 25-40 years who had recovered from COVID-19.

V usage is TRBV2 and J usage is TRBJ2-3, with no clear D. Trimming pared 6 bases from V and 15 bases from J, leaving 19 bases between. The CDR3 has 12 amino acids. Germline V lookup: CDR1 SNHLY, CDR2 FYNNEI. The CDR3 reads CASRENLEFGYF. CDR3 coding DNA: TGTGCCAGCAGGGAGAATCTAGAGTTCGGATATTTT.

The rearrangement uses TRBV7-6 and TRBJ1-1; D gene unclear. V was shortened by 1 base and J by 3 bases, with 9 bases between the two germline ends. The CDR3 is 14 amino acids. The germline CDR1 and CDR2 sequences are SGHVS and FNYEAQ. The CDR3 region has the DNA TGTGCCAGCAGCTTAGAGGTGAGGGACACTGAAGCTTTCTTT. Translating gives CASSLEVRDTEAFF.

This clone was seen more than once but under ten times. The chain has TRBV5-1 and TRBJ1-6; D gene ambiguous. Trimming cost V 0 bases and J 4 bases, with 11 bases left between them. The germline CDR1 and CDR2 sequences are SGHRS and YFSETQ. This CDR3 has 16 residues. The CDR3 loop is CASSLVGSRYNSPLHF. Here the CDR3 DNA reads TGCGCCAGCAGCTTGGTTGGGTCGAGGTATAATTCACCCCTCCACTTT.

This clone was observed a few times. V usage is TRBV5-1 and J usage is TRBJ1-3, with a weak D call TRBD1 (6 bases). The germline V and J ends were trimmed by 0 bases and 0 bases, with 10 bases remaining between them. CDR3 length equals 16 residues. CDR1 and CDR2 from the germline V gene are SGHRS and YFSETQ. CDR3 region: CASSLADRSSGNTIYF. CDR3 nucleotide sequence: TGCGCCAGCAGCTTGGCTGACAGGAGCTCTGGAAACACCATATATTTT.

The CDR3 sequence: CASSKDVGLKISYEQYF. CDR3 in DNA: TGTGCCAGCAGCAAAGATGTAGGACTCAAAATTTCCTACGAGCAGTACTTC. The chain uses TRBV21-1 and TRBJ2-7; TRBD2 is the table's D call and was not checked against the DNA. TRBV21-1 constitutes a pseudogene. CDR3 length: 17 residues.

The CDR3: CASSLNGGRNTEAFF. CDR3 DNA sequence: TGTGCCAGCAGTCTAAACGGGGGACGGAACACTGAAGCTTTCTTT. This chain joins TRBV27 and TRBJ1-1; D is perhaps TRBD1 (5 bases). The V end was cut by 5 bases, the J end by 1 base, with 14 bases between. Germline CDR1 and CDR2: MNHEY and SMNVEV (reference sequence). The CDR3 length is 15 residues.

The chain carries TRBV10-1 and TRBJ1-6; D is uncertain. Germline-derived CDR1 and CDR2 are WNHNN and SYGVQD (reference sequence). This CDR3 is built from 12 residues. V was cut by 5 bases and J by 10 bases, with 9 bases left in between. The chain's CDR3 is CASSTFESPLHF. The CDR3 bases are TGCGCCAGCAGTACCTTTGAGTCACCCCTCCACTTT.

The J gene is TRBJ1-2, the V gene TRBV30, with D uncertain. CDR3 size: 12 residues. The V gene's germline CDR1 is GTSNPN and CDR2 SVGIG (reference sequence). Trimming shortened V by 4 bases and J by 3 bases, and 9 bases separated the two germline ends. The CDR3 loop is CAWNLGYYGYTF. In DNA, the CDR3 is TGTGCCTGGAATTTGGGCTACTATGGCTACACCTTC.

The chain joins TRBV7-6 to TRBJ2-3; 9 bases are shared with TRBD2. Germline trimming cut 4 bases from V and 3 bases from J; bases unmatched to any gene: 11. From germline, CDR1 is SGHVS and CDR2 FNYEAQ. This CDR3 contains 17 residues. CDR3 bases: TGTGCCAGCAGCTCGGGCCCCCGTAGCGGGGGTACAGATACGCAGTATTTT. It is translated as CASSSGPRSGGTDTQYF.

This rearrangement joins TRBV24-1 to TRBJ2-7, with TRBD2 matching over 11 bases. The CDR3 sequence is 15 residues long. Germline-derived CDR1 and CDR2 are KGHDR and SFDVKD. Germline trimming cut 6 bases from V and 2 bases from J; bases unmatched to any gene: 5. This CDR3 reads CATSPSGRSPYEQYF. DNA of the CDR3: TGTGCCACCAGTCCTAGCGGGAGGTCTCCCTACGAGCAGTACTTC.

The chain couples TRBV10-1 to TRBJ2-3; 8 nucleotides agree with TRBD2. Germline CDR1 reads WNHNN; CDR2 reads SYGVQD (reference sequence). The junction had 4 bases not matched to a gene; V was cut back by 0 bases and J by 2 bases. This CDR3 spans 16 amino acids. For the CDR3, the DNA is TGCGCCAGCAGTGAGTCTAGTAGCGGGGCCACAGATACGCAGTATTTT. Its translation: CASSESSSGATDTQYF.

The J gene is TRBJ2-1, the V gene TRBV19; 12 bases are a match to TRBD2. The J segment lost 9 bases and the V segment lost 4 bases, leaving 7 bases of the junction unmatched. CDR1 is LNHDA and CDR2 is SQIVND in the germline V gene (reference sequence). CDR3 length: 15 residues. CDR3 nucleotide sequence: TGTGCCAGTAGTAGACTAGCGGGAGAAGACGGTGAGCAGTTCTTC. This sequence encodes CASSRLAGEDGEQFF.

The chain is built from TRBV5-8 and TRBJ1-6, with 9 bases matching TRBD1. Germline trimming cut 4 bases from V and 5 bases from J; bases unmatched to any gene: 4. Germline V gene data show CDR1 as SGHTS and CDR2 as YDEGEE. The CDR3 contains 15 residues. The CDR3 here is CASSDGTGHNSPLHF. As DNA, the CDR3 is TGTGCCAGCAGCGATGGGACAGGGCATAATTCACCCCTCCACTTT.

The V and J genes are TRBV7-2 and TRBJ1-2; D perhaps matches TRBD1 (5 bases). The CDR3 consists of 12 residues. Trimming cost V 3 bases and J 5 bases, with 7 bases left between them. The V gene's germline CDR1 is SGHTA and CDR2 FQGNSA. The CDR3 DNA reads TGTGCCAGCAGCTTCGACAGATATGGCTACACCTTC. It translates to CASSFDRYGYTF.

This clone was detected a few times. The V and J genes are TRBV27 and TRBJ1-4, with D possibly matching TRBD1 (6 bases). This CDR3 has 15 amino acids. V dropped 5 bases and J dropped 5 bases, with 15 bases sitting between them. Germline V lookup: CDR1 MNHEY, CDR2 SMNVEV (reference sequence). As DNA, the CDR3 is TGTGCCAGCAGTCCGCAGGGGTTCACGAATGAAAAACTGTTTTTT. Translation gives CASSPQGFTNEKLFF. Full variable domain (remainder filled in from reference TRBV27 and TRBJ1-4): EAQVTQNPRYLITVTGKKLTVTCSQNMNHEYMSWYRQDPGLGLRQIYYSMNVEVTDKGDVPEGYKVSRKEKRNFPLILESPSPNQTSLYFCASSPQGFTNEKLFFGSGTQLSVL.

The V call is TRBV30, the J call TRBJ2-3; TRBD1 might be the D (6 bases). CDR1 and CDR2 from the germline V gene are GTSNPN and SVGIG (reference sequence). The V and J ends lost 2 bases and 9 bases respectively, with 12 bases between them. This CDR3 has 12 residues. The CDR3 nucleotides are TGTGCCTGGAGTACAGGGATCGGCACGCAGTATTTT. Translated, it gives CAWSTGIGTQYF.

V and J are TRBV10-3 and TRBJ2-7, with 10 bases aligning to TRBD2. Trimming at V came to 0 bases and at J to 4 bases, leaving 9 bases not matched to a gene. The germline V gene has CDR1 ENHRY and CDR2 SYGVKD. This CDR3 comprises 17 residues. The DNA for the CDR3 is TGTGCCATCAGTGAGTCACCTTCATTAGCGGGAGGTTACGAGCAGTACTTC. As protein: CAISESPSLAGGYEQYF.

The chain uses TRBV9 and TRBJ2-3; 10 nucleotides align to TRBD2. There are 14 residues in the CDR3. Germline CDR1 SGDLS, CDR2 YYNGEE. With 7 bases clipped from V and 5 bases from J, the junction kept 7 bases outside the gene matches. CDR3: CASRGLAEGDTQYF. The CDR3 DNA is TGTGCCAGCCGCGGACTAGCGGAGGGAGATACGCAGTATTTT. Looking up the rest from reference TRBV9 and TRBJ2-3 gives the full variable domain: DSGVTQTPKHLITATGQRVTLRCSPRSGDLSVYWYQQSLDQGLQFLIQYYNGEERAKGNILERFSAQQFPDLHSELNLSSLELGDSALYFCASRGLAEGDTQYFGPGTRLTVL.

This chain joins TRBV13 and TRBJ2-2; 8 bases match TRBD1. The CDR3 consists of 15 residues. Trimming removed 6 bases from V and 6 bases from J; junction bases left unmatched: 9. CDR1 PRHDT and CDR2 FYEKMQ come from the germline V gene (reference sequence). CDR3 sequence (DNA): TGTGCCAGCAGAGAGCGGACAGGGCCCCCCGGGGAGCTGTTTTTT. Translation: CASRERTGPPGELFF.

This clone was recorded a few times. The J gene is TRBJ1-5, the V gene TRBV4-1; D unclear. Germline CDR1 MGHRA, CDR2 YSYEKL. The V and J ends lost 4 bases and 6 bases respectively, with 10 bases between them. This CDR3 spans 13 amino acids. The CDR3 DNA follows: TGCGCCAGCAGCCTTGCAGGTGGTCAGCCCCAGCATTTT. This codes for CASSLAGGQPQHF.

The chain recombines TRBV3-1 (or the pseudogene TRBV3-2) with TRBJ2-7; D may be TRBD2 (6 bases). The length of the CDR3 is 15 residues. V lost 0 bases, J lost 2 bases, and 11 bases lay in between. Germline CDR1 reads LGHDT; CDR2 reads YNNKEL (reference sequence). CDR3 DNA: TGTGCCAGCAGCCAAGAAACGAGACTAGCCTACGAGCAGTACTTC. Amino acids: CASSQETRLAYEQYF.

The chain has TRBV7-8 and TRBJ1-5; D is unclear. Germline CDR1 SGHVS, CDR2 FQNEAQ. V dropped 5 bases and J dropped 4 bases, with 9 bases sitting between them. The CDR3 consists of 13 residues. In nucleotides, the CDR3 is TGTGCCAGCAGCGTAGGGCAGAATCAGCCCCAGCATTTT. Its translation is CASSVGQNQPQHF.

The CDR3 nucleotides are TGTGCCAGTAGTAAAATCCCGAGCTCCTACGAGCAGTACTTC. Amino acid sequence: CASSKIPSSYEQYF. The chain carries TRBV27 and TRBJ2-7; D gene uncertain. CDR3 size: 14 residues. Looked up from germline, CDR1 is MNHEY and CDR2 is SMNVEV (reference sequence). Trimming removed 9 bases from V and 0 bases from J, with 15 bases in between.